This entry lists 8 T cell receptor beta chains sequenced from one sample in a study of cytomegalovirus exposure and HLA in healthy donors. The PCR was carried out with 60 Vbeta primers and 13 Jbeta primers. TCRdb keeps only in-frame clones here, not all; method: immunoSEQ multiplex PCR. The sample shows about 120,000 clones, 70% to 80% of them seen only once. Sequences were obtained from PBMCs. The source is a woman aged 18-29 years in good health and CMV-seronegative.

V and J are TRBV5-4 and TRBJ1-1; 7 bases fit TRBD1. Germline loops: CDR1 SGHNT, CDR2 YYREEE (reference sequence). The CDR3 length is 15 residues. The junction had 11 bases not matched to a gene; V was cut back by 3 bases and J by 6 bases. Here the CDR3 reads CASSSARGRVAEAFF. The CDR3 DNA reads TGTGCCAGCAGCTCGGCGAGGGGGCGCGTAGCTGAAGCTTTCTTT.

The chain employs TRBV6-5 and TRBJ2-3, with a possible D match to TRBD1 (6 bases). Germline loops: CDR1 MNHEY, CDR2 SVGAGI. Trimming took 2 bases from V and 7 from J, leaving 16 bases between them. The CDR3 is 15 amino acids. The CDR3: CASSYEVRGKNTQYF. CDR3 coding DNA: TGTGCCAGCAGTTACGAAGTAAGGGGGAAAAATACGCAGTATTTT.

This clone has just one count. This chain uses TRBV4-1 with TRBJ1-3, with TRBD1 matching 7 bases. Germline V gene data show CDR1 as MGHRA and CDR2 as YSYEKL. Trimming cost V 5 bases and J 0 bases; bases outside gene matches: 16. This CDR3 has 19 amino acids. CDR3 amino acids: CASSATGVSSRSSGNTIYF. The CDR3 DNA reads TGCGCCAGCAGCGCCACAGGGGTCTCTTCACGATCCTCTGGAAACACCATATATTTT.

The chain recombines TRBV29-1 with TRBJ1-2, with 9 bases lining up with TRBD1. V lost 8 bases and J lost 1; bases outside the gene matches: 11. CDR3 size: 15 residues. Germline V gives CDR1 SQVTM, CDR2 ANQGSEA. CDR3 loop: CSSYTRDRDNYGYTF. The CDR3 bases are TGCAGCTCTTACACCCGGGACAGGGATAACTATGGCTACACCTTC.

As to this clone: The same CDR3 is also encoded by other DNA sequences in this sample. The chain uses TRBV5-6 and TRBJ1-2, with D tentatively TRBD1 (5 bases). CDR3 length equals 17 residues. Trimming stripped 8 bases from V and 0 bases from J, with 23 bases between. The germline V gene encodes CDR1 SGHDT and CDR2 YYEEEE. CDR3 sequence reads: CASGTFGGPGANYGYTF. CDR3 DNA sequence: TGTGCCAGTGGTACCTTCGGAGGGCCGGGGGCTAACTATGGCTACACCTTC.

The genes are TRBV6-6 and TRBJ1-5; perhaps TRBD1 as D (6 bases). V gave up 2 bases and J gave up 5 bases, with 10 bases separating them. CDR1 and CDR2 from the germline V gene are MNHNY and SVGAGI (reference sequence). The length of the CDR3 is 14 residues. CDR3 residues: CASSYPAGDQPQHF. The CDR3 nucleotides are TGTGCCAGCAGTTACCCGGCAGGGGATCAGCCCCAGCATTTT.

This clone appeared a single time. The V call is TRBV27, the J call TRBJ1-1, with 8 bases matching TRBD1. CDR3 length equals 16 residues. Germline CDR1 is MNHEY and CDR2 is SMNVEV (reference sequence). The ends lost 7 bases at V and 11 bases at J; junction bases unmatched: 21. This chain's CDR3 is CASKVRLGQGATGAFF. The DNA for the CDR3 is TGTGCCAGCAAGGTTCGTCTGGGCCAGGGGGCGACCGGGGCTTTCTTT.

The rearrangement joins TRBV19 to TRBJ1-1; 7 bases line up with TRBD1. CDR1 is LNHDA, CDR2 SQIVND, per germline (reference sequence). J gave up 0 bases and V 4 bases, and 2 bases lay outside the gene matches. The CDR3 totals 14 residues. This CDR3 is CASSTDRVNTEAFF. Written as DNA, the CDR3 is TGTGCCAGTAGTACCGACAGGGTGAACACTGAAGCTTTCTTT.